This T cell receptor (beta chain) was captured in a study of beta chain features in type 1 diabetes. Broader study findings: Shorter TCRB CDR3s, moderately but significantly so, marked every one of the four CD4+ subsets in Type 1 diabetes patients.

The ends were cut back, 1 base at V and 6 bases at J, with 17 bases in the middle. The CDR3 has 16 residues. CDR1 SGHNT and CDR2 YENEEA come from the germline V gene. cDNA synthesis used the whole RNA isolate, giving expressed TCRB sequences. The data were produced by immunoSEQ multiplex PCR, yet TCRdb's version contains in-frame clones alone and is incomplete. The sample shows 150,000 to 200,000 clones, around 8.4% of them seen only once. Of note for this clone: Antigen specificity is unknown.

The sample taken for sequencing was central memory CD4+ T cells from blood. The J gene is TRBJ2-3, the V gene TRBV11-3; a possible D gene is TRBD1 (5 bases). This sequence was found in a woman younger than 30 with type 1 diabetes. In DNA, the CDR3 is TGTGCCAGCAGCTTAGGGCTGACAGATAACGGGGATACGCAGTATTTT. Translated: CASSLGLTDNGDTQYF.